The rows below give T cell receptor beta chains drawn from one sample of a study of cytomegalovirus exposure and HLA in healthy donors. Produced via immunoSEQ multiplex PCR; TCRdb's table is partial and in-frame only. Among under 300,000 clones listed, nearly 95% were seen once. Sequenced material: PBMCs. Source of these receptors: a girl between 2 and 10 years old in good health and CMV-seronegative. The CDR3 runs from the conserved cysteine through the conserved F or W. A D gene is named only where the DNA matches it firmly. Clone size is given for some rows only: seen once, a few or many times, or a class if the clone is expanded.

d_call	v_call	clone_size	j_call	cdr3_nt	cdr3_aa
-	TRBV14	-	TRBJ1-2	TGTGCCAGCAGCCAAGATAACAGAAAGGAATATGGCTACACCTTC	CASSQDNRKEYGYTF
TRBD2	TRBV7-2	-	TRBJ2-5	TGTGCCAGCAGCCTCCGGACTAGCGGGAGTGGTTTAGAGACCCAGTACTTC	CASSLRTSGSGLETQYF
-	TRBV2	-	TRBJ2-7	TGTGCCAGCAGTGAATTGGTGCGGAGCCGCTACGAGCAGTACTTC	CASSELVRSRYEQYF
TRBD2	TRBV10-1	once	TRBJ2-1	TGCGCCAGCAGTGAAATAGCGGGAGAGCTTAATGAGCAGTTCTTC	CASSEIAGELNEQFF
-	TRBV6-1	-	TRBJ1-3	TGTGCCAGCAGTGGGGAGGGACGGGAGGGAAACACCATATATTTT	CASSGEGREGNTIYF
TRBD1	TRBV6-1	-	TRBJ1-2	TGTGCCAGCAGTTCTCGGACAGGGTGGGGCTACACCTTC	CASSSRTGWGYTF
-	TRBV10-1	-	TRBJ2-7	TGCGCCAGCAGTGATCGGGGGATCAACGAGCAGTACTTC	CASSDRGINEQYF
-	TRBV29-1	-	TRBJ1-1	TGCAGCGCCACAAACACTGAAGCTTTCTTT	CSATNTEAFF
TRBD1	TRBV15	-	TRBJ1-3	TGTGCCACCAGCGGGACAGTGGCTGGAAACACCATATATTTT	CATSGTVAGNTIYF
-	TRBV4-1	-	TRBJ2-3	TGCGCCAGCAGCCAAGATTTGGGACAAGAGCAGTATTTT	CASSQDLGQEQYF
TRBD2	TRBV29-1	-	TRBJ2-3	TGCAGCGTGGGGGGGAGCGGGAGGGGCTACACTTTCCCCACAGATACGCAGTATTTT	CSVGGSGRGYTFPTDTQYF
-	TRBV2	few	TRBJ1-4	TGTGCCAGCAGTGAAGTTCCCGGGGAAAAACTGTTTTTT	CASSEVPGEKLFF
TRBD1	TRBV4-1	-	TRBJ2-1	TGCGCCAGCAGCCAAGAGGACAGGGGCTACAATGAGCAGTTCTTC	CASSQEDRGYNEQFF
TRBD1	TRBV7-6	-	TRBJ2-3	TGTGCCAGCAGCCCAGGGACAGGGACCACAGATACGCAGTATTTT	CASSPGTGTTDTQYF
TRBD2	TRBV5-1	once	TRBJ2-2	TGCGCCAGCAGCCCGGGACTAGCGGGGTCTGAGGAGCTGTTTTTT	CASSPGLAGSEELFF
TRBD2	TRBV27	once	TRBJ2-7	TGTGCCAGCAGCCCCGCTAGCGGAGTTACTCACTACGAGCAGTACTTC	CASSPASGVTHYEQYF
TRBD1	TRBV2	-	TRBJ1-4	TGTGCCAGCAGTGGTTTCGGGACAGGGAATGAAAAACTGTTTTTT	CASSGFGTGNEKLFF
-	TRBV7-9	-	TRBJ2-7	TGTGCCAGCAGCACAGGGTCCTCCTACGAGCAGTACTTC	CASSTGSSYEQYF
-	TRBV6-5	-	TRBJ1-1	TGTGCCAGCAGTACCGGGGGGGGGCGAGGAGCTTTCTTT	CASSTGGGRGAFF
-	TRBV6-5	-	TRBJ2-7	TGTGCCAGCAGTTACTCGCGGGGCTCCTACGAGCAGTACTTC	CASSYSRGSYEQYF
TRBD2	TRBV29-1	-	TRBJ2-4	TGCAGCGGCTTGGGGGGGGACATTCAGTACTTC	CSGLGGDIQYF
-	TRBV28	-	TRBJ1-5	TGTGCCAGCAGTTCTCCTACAGGGACGGAACAGCCCCAGCATTTT	CASSSPTGTEQPQHF
-	TRBV28	-	TRBJ1-1	TGTGCCAGCAACAAGAACACTGAAGCTTTCTTT	CASNKNTEAFF
TRBD1	TRBV25-1	-	TRBJ2-5	TGTGCCAGCAGTGAACCAGGGACAGGGAGGCAAGAGACCCAGTACTTC	CASSEPGTGRQETQYF
-	TRBV18	-	TRBJ2-5	TGTGCCAGCTCACCGACCGGACTAGAGACCCAGTACTTC	CASSPTGLETQYF
TRBD2	TRBV9	-	TRBJ2-1	TGTGCCAGCAGCGTAGGCGGGGGGGCTCGGAATGAGCAGTTCTTC	CASSVGGGARNEQFF
-	TRBV5-6	-	TRBJ2-1	TGTGCCAGCAGCTTGTTGCTAGGAGTAGATGAGCAGTTCTTC	CASSLLLGVDEQFF
TRBD1	TRBV6-5	-	TRBJ2-7	TGTGCCAGCAGGGCCCCAGGGGGCAATTACGAGCAGTACTTC	CASRAPGGNYEQYF
TRBD2	TRBV11-2	-	TRBJ2-7	TGTGCCAGCAGCTTATTGCCTAGCGGGAGGTCCGAGCAGTACTTC	CASSLLPSGRSEQYF
TRBD2	TRBV6-5	-	TRBJ2-7	TGTGCCAGCAGTTACTATACTAGCGGGAGGGCTTACGAGCAGTACTTC	CASSYYTSGRAYEQYF
-	TRBV20-1	-	TRBJ1-1	TGCAGTGCTAGCCAGGACACTGAAGCTTTCTTT	CSASQDTEAFF
-	TRBV6-1	-	TRBJ1-1	TGTGCCAGCACTTTAAAACCCGGAGGTAACACTGAAGCTTTCTTT	CASTLKPGGNTEAFF
-	TRBV28	-	TRBJ2-7	TGTGCCAGCAGTTCCCCCGCAGGGGCCGCCTACGAGCAGTACTTC	CASSSPAGAAYEQYF
-	TRBV7-2	-	TRBJ2-3	TGTGCCAGCAGCTTTGGCGGGGCTCGCACAGATACGCAGTATTTT	CASSFGGARTDTQYF
TRBD1	TRBV29-1	-	TRBJ1-1	TGCAGCGTTGGGGGACAGGAGACGAACACTGAAGCTTTCTTT	CSVGGQETNTEAFF
TRBD1	TRBV5-1	-	TRBJ2-3	TGCGCCAGCAGCTTGGGCGGGACAGGGAGCACAGATACGCAGTATTTT	CASSLGGTGSTDTQYF
TRBD1	TRBV5-6	-	TRBJ2-7	TGTGCCAGCAGCCCCGGGACAGGATCCTACGAGCAGTACTTC	CASSPGTGSYEQYF
-	TRBV4-1	-	TRBJ1-4	TGCGCCAGCACGGAGGACAGCACCCATGCAACTAATGAAAAACTGTTTTTT	CASTEDSTHATNEKLFF
TRBD2	TRBV6-4	-	TRBJ2-1	TGTGCCAGCAGTGTTGTAGCGGGAGCGATGTACAGTGAGCAGTTCTTC	CASSVVAGAMYSEQFF
-	TRBV5-1	-	TRBJ1-6	TGCGCCAGCAGCCCGAGCTCCTATAATTCACCCCTCCACTTT	CASSPSSYNSPLHF
-	TRBV14	-	TRBJ2-2	TGTGCCAGCAGCAAGACTAGTCCCGGGGAGCTGTTTTTT	CASSKTSPGELFF
-	TRBV21-1	-	TRBJ2-7	TGTGCCAGCAGCAAAGGAGGGGGTAACGAGCAGTACTTC	CASSKGGGNEQYF
-	TRBV6-6	once	TRBJ2-1	TGTGCCAGCAGTTACCGCGGTATGAATGAGCAGTTCTTC	CASSYRGMNEQFF
TRBD2	TRBV9	-	TRBJ2-2	TGTGCCAGCAGCCTACTAGCGGGGGGGACCGGGGAGCTGTTTTTT	CASSLLAGGTGELFF
TRBD2	TRBV4-2	-	TRBJ2-2	TGTGCCAGCAGCCAAGATCGAGGACTAGGAGCCGGGGAGCTGTTTTTT	CASSQDRGLGAGELFF
-	TRBV14	-	TRBJ1-1	TGTGCCAGCAGCCAATCACCAGGGTCAGCTTTCTTT	CASSQSPGSAFF
-	TRBV11-2	-	TRBJ1-2	TGTGCCAGCAGCTCTCAGGGGCCCCACTATGGCTACACCTTC	CASSSQGPHYGYTF
-	TRBV30	-	TRBJ1-2	TGTGCCTGGAGTGTTCGACAGGACTATGGCTACACCTTC	CAWSVRQDYGYTF
TRBD1	TRBV7-8	-	TRBJ2-3	TGTGCCAGCAGCAACTATGGGACAGGTGATTACACAGATACGCAGTATTTT	CASSNYGTGDYTDTQYF
TRBD1	TRBV7-9	-	TRBJ2-7	TGTGCCAGCAGGGAACAGGGGATCGGCGAGCAGTACTTC	CASREQGIGEQYF
-	TRBV18	-	TRBJ2-5	TGTGCCAGCTCACCCCCATTTGGGGGAGGCCAAGAGACCCAGTACTTC	CASSPPFGGGQETQYF
-	TRBV5-4	-	TRBJ2-7	TGTGCCAGCAGCCCCCGGGACATCTACGAGCAGTACTTC	CASSPRDIYEQYF